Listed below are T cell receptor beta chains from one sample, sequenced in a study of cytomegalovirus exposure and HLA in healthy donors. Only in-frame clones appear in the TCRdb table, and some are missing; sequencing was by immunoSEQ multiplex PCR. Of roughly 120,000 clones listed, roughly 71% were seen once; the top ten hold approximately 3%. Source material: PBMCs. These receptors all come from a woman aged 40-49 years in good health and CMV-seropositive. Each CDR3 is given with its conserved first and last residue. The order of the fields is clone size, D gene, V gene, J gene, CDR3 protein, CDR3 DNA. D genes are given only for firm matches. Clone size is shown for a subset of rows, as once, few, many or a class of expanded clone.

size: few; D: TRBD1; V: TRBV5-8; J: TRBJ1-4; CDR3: CASSSGDRGDEKLFF; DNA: TGTGCCAGCAGCTCAGGGGACAGGGGTGATGAAAAACTGTTTTTT
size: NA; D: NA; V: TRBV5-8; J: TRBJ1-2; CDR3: CASSFIARGAYGYTF; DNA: TGTGCCAGCAGCTTCATAGCCAGGGGCGCCTATGGCTACACCTTC
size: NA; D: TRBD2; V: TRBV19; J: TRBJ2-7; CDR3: CASSIRTSGRNYEQYF; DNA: TGTGCCAGTAGTATCCGGACTAGCGGGAGAAACTACGAGCAGTACTTC
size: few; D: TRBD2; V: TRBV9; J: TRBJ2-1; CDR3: CASSPWTSGLDNEQFF; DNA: TGTGCCAGCAGCCCCTGGACTAGCGGGCTCGACAATGAGCAGTTCTTC
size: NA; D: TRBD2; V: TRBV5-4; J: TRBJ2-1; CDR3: CASSTPGLAGGPNHEQFF; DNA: TGTGCCAGCAGCACACCGGGACTAGCGGGGGGGCCGAATCATGAGCAGTTCTTC
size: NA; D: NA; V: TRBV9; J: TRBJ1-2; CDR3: CASSVGDVNYGYTF; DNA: TGTGCCAGCAGCGTAGGAGATGTTAACTATGGCTACACCTTC
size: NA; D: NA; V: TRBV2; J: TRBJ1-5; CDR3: CASSERTGKNQPQHF; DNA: TGTGCCAGCAGTGAAAGAACAGGGAAGAATCAGCCCCAGCATTTT
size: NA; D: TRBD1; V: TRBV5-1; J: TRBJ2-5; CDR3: CASSPTGGTQYF; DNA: TGCGCCAGCAGCCCGACAGGGGGGACCCAGTACTTC
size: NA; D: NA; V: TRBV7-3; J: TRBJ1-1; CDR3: CASSLSGGTEAFF; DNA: TGTGCCAGCAGCTTATCGGGAGGGACTGAAGCTTTCTTT
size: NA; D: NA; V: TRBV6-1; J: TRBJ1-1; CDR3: CASMRDTENTEAFF; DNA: TGTGCCAGCATGAGGGACACTGAAAACACTGAAGCTTTCTTT
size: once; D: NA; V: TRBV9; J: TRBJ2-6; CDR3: CASSIVSGANVLTF; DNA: TGTGCCAGTTCTATAGTCTCTGGGGCCAACGTCCTGACTTTC
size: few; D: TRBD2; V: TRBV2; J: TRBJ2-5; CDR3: CASSGAGGLGETQYF; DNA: TGTGCCAGCAGTGGGGCGGGAGGCCTCGGGGAGACCCAGTACTTC
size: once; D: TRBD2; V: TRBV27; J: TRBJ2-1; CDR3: CASTSSGGLRLNEQFF; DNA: TGTGCCAGCACCTCTAGCGGGGGGCTTCGACTCAATGAGCAGTTCTTC
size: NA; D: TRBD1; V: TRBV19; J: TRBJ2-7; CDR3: CASRMTGGSYEQYF; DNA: TGTGCCAGTAGAATGACAGGGGGCTCCTACGAGCAGTACTTC
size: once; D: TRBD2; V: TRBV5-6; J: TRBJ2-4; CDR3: CASSFGGTKNIQYF; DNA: TGTGCCAGCAGCTTCGGGGGGACCAAAAACATTCAGTACTTC
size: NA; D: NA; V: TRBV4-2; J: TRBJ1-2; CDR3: CASSQDLQGGGGYTF; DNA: TGTGCCAGCAGCCAAGATCTACAGGGCGGTGGTGGCTACACCTTC
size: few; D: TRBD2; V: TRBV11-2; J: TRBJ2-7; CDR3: CASSLDSGGGYEQYF; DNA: TGTGCCAGCAGCTTAGACTCGGGGGGTGGGTACGAGCAGTACTTC
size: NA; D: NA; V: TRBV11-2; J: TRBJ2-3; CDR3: CASIGGRGSTDTQYF; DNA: TGTGCCAGCATTGGAGGGAGGGGGTCCACAGATACGCAGTATTTT
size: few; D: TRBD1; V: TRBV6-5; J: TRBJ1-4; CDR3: CAILGGQGGEKLFF; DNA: TGTGCCATCCTGGGGGGACAGGGAGGTGAAAAACTGTTTTTT
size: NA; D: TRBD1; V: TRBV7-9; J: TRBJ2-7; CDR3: CASRLRDRGPYEQYF; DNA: TGTGCCAGCAGGCTCCGGGACAGGGGGCCCTACGAGCAGTACTTC
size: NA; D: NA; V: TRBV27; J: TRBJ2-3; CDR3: CASSSSGYPTDTQYF; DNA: TGTGCCAGCAGTTCCTCCGGGTACCCCACAGATACGCAGTATTTT
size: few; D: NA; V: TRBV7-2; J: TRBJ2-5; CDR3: CASKPQGQETQYF; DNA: TGTGCCAGCAAGCCCCAGGGGCAAGAGACCCAGTACTTC
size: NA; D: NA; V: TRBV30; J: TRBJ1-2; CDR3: CAWSVGRGRGYTF; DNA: TGTGCCTGGAGTGTCGGCAGGGGACGTGGCTACACCTTC
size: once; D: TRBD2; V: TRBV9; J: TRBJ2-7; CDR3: CASRGATSGEQYF; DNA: TGTGCCAGCAGGGGGGCGACTAGCGGCGAGCAGTACTTC
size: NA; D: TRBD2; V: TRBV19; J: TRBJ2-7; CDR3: CASSSVASGRHYEQYF; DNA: TGTGCCAGTAGTTCGGTGGCTAGCGGGAGGCACTACGAGCAGTACTTC
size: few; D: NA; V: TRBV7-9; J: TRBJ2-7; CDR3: CASSFRTTLSYEQYF; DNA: TGTGCCAGCAGCTTCAGGACAACGCTCTCCTACGAGCAGTACTTC
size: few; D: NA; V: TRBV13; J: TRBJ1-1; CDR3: CASSPRTVEAFF; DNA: TGTGCCAGCAGCCCTAGGACAGTTGAAGCTTTCTTT
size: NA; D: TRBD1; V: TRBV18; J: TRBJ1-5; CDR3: CASSPSGGQGVQPQHF; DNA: TGTGCCAGCTCACCATCGGGAGGACAGGGAGTTCAGCCCCAGCATTTT
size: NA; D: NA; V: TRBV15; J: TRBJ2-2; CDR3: CATAGGLNTGELFF; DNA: TGTGCCACCGCCGGTGGACTGAACACCGGGGAGCTGTTTTTT
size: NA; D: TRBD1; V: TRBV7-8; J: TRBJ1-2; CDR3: CASSLAAGGFYGYTF; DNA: TGTGCCAGCAGCTTAGCGGCAGGGGGCTTCTATGGCTACACCTTC
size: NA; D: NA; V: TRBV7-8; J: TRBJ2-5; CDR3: CASSSASETQYF; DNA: TGTGCCAGCAGCTCTGCGTCAGAGACCCAGTACTTC
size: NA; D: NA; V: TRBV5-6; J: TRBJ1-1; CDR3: CASSLSAQGRYTEAFF; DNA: TGTGCCAGCAGCTTGTCAGCGCAGGGTAGGTACACTGAAGCTTTCTTT
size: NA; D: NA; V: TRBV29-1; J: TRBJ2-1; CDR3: CSVGGIGRGNYNEQFF; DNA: TGCAGCGTTGGGGGTATCGGCAGGGGAAACTACAATGAGCAGTTCTTC
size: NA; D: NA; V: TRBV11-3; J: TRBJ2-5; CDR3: CASSLRSGKEQETQYF; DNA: TGTGCCAGCAGCTTACGTTCAGGGAAGGAGCAAGAGACCCAGTACTTC
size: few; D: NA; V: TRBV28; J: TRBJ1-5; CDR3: CASTPGDSNQPQHF; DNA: TGTGCCAGCACCCCGGGGGACTCAAATCAGCCCCAGCATTTT
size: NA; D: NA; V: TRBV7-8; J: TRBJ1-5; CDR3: CASSLKWTGQGNQPQHF; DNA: TGTGCCAGCAGCTTAAAATGGACGGGGCAGGGGAATCAGCCCCAGCATTTT
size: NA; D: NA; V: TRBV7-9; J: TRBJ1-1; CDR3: CASSLRRSATEAFF; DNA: TGTGCCAGCAGCTTAAGGCGGTCGGCGACTGAAGCTTTCTTT
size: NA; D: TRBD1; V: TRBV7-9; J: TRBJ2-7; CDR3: CASSLAGGRYEQYF; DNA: TGTGCCAGCAGCTTGGCAGGGGGCAGGTACGAGCAGTACTTC
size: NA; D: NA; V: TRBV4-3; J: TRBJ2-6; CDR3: CASSQEGSSGANVLTF; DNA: TGCGCCAGCAGCCAAGAGGGCAGCTCTGGGGCCAACGTCCTGACTTTC
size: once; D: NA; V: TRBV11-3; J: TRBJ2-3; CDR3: CASSLGLGTPTDTQYF; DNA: TGTGCCAGCAGCTTAGGACTTGGTACCCCCACAGATACGCAGTATTTT